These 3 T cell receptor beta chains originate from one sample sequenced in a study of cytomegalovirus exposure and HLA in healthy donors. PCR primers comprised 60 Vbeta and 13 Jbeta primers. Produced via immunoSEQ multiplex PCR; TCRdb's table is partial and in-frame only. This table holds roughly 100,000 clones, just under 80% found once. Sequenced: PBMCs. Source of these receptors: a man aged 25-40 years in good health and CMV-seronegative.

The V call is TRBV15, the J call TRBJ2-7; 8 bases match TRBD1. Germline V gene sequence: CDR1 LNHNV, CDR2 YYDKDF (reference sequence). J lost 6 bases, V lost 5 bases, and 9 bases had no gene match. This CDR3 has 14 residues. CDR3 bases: TGTGCCACCAGCTTCAGACAGGGGTTGGGCGAGCAGTACTTC. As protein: CATSFRQGLGEQYF.

CDR3 DNA sequence: TGTGCCAGCAATCGACAGGGGCGGACTGAAGCTTTCTTT. Amino acids: CASNRQGRTEAFF. V usage is TRBV28 and J usage is TRBJ1-1; 8 bases line up with TRBD1. The CDR3 runs 13 residues. Germline assignment: CDR1 MDHEN and CDR2 SYDVKM. V trimming: 7 bases; J trimming: 5 bases; junction bases outside the gene matches: 6.

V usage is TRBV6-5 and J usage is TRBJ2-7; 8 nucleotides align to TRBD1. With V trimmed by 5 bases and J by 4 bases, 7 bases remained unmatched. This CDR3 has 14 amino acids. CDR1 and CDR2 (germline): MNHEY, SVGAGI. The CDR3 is CASSGQGGVYEQYF. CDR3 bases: TGTGCCAGCAGTGGACAGGGTGGCGTTTACGAGCAGTACTTC.